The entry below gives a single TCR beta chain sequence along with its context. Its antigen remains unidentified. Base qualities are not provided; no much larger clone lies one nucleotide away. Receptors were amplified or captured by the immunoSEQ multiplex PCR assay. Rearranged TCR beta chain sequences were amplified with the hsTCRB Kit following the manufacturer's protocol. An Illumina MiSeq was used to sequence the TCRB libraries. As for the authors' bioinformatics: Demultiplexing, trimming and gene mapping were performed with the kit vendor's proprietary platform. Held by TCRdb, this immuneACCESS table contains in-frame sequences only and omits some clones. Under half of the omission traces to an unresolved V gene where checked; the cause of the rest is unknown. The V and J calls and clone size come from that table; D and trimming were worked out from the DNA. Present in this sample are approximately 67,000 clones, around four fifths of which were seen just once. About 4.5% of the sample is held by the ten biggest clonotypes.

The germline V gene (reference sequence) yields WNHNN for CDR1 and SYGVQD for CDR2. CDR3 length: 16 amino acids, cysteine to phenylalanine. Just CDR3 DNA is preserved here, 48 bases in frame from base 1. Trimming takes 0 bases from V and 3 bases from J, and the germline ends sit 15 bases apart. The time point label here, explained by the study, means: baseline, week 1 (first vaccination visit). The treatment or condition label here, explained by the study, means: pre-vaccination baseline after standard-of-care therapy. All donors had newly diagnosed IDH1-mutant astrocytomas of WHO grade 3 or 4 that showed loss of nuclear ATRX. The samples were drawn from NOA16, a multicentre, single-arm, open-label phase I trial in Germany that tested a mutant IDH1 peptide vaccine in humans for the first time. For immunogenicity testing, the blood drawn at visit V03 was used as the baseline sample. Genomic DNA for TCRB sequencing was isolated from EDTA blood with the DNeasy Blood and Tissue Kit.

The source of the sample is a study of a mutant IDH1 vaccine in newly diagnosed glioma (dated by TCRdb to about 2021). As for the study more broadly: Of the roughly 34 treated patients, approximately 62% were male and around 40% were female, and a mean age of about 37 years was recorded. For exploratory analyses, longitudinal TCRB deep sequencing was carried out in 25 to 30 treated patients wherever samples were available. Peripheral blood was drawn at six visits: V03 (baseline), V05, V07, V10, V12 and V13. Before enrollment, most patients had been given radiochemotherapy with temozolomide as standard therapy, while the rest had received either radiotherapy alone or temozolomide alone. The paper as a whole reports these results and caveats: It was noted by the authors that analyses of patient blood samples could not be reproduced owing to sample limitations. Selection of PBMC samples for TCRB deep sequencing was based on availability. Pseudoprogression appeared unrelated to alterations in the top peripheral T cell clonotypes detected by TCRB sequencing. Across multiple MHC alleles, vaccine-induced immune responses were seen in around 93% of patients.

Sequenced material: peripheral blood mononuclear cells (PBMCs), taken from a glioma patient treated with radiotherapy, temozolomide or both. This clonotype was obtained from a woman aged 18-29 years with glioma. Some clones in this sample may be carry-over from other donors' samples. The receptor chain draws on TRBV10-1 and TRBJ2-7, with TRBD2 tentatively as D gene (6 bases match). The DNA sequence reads TGCGCCAGCAGTGAGTCTTTGGAGGGGTCAAACTACGAGCAGTACTTC. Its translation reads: CASSESLEGSNYEQYF.